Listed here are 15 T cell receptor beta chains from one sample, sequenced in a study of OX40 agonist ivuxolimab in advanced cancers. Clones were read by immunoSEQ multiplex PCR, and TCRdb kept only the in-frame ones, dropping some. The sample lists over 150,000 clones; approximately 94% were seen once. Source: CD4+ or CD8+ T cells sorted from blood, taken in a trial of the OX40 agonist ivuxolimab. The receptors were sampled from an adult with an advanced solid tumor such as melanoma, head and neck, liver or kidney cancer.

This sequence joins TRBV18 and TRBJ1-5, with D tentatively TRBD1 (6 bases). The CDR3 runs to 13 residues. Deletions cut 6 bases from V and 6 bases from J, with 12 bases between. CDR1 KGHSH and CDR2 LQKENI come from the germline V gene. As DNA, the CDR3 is TGTGCCAGCTCGCAGGACAGCCCTCAGCCCCAGCATTTT. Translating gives CASSQDSPQPQHF. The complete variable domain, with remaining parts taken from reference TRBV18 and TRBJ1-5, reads NAGVMQNPRHLVRRRGQEARLRCSPMKGHSHVYWYRQLPEEGLKFMVYLQKENIIDESGMPKERFSAEFPKEGPSILRIQQVVRGDSAAYFCASSQDSPQPQHFGDGTRLSIL.

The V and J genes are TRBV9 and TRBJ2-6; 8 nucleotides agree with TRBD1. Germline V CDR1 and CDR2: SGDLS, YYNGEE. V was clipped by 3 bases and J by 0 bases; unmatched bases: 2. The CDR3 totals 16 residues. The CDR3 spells CASSAQGASGANVLTF. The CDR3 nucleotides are TGTGCCAGCAGCGCCCAGGGGGCCTCTGGGGCCAACGTCCTGACTTTC.

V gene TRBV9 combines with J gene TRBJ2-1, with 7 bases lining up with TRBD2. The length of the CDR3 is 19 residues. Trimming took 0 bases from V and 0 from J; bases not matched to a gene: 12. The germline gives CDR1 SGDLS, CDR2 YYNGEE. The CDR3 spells CASSVVGRLAQSSYNEQFF. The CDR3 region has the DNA TGTGCCAGCAGCGTAGTCGGGCGACTAGCTCAGAGCTCCTACAATGAGCAGTTCTTC.

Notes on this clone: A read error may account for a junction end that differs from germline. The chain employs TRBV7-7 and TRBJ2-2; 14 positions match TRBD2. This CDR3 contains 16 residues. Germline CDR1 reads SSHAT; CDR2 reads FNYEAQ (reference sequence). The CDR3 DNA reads TGTGCTAGCAGCTCTGGACTAGCGGGAGGTTCCGGGGAGCTGTTTTTT. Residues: CASSSGLAGGSGELFF.

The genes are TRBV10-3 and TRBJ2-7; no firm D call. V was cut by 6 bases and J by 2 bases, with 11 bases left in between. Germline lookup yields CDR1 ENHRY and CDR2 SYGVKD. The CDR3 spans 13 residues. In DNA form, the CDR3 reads TGTGCCATCAGCGAGGCGCCGACCTACGAGCAGTACTTC. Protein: CAISEAPTYEQYF.

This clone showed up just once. The CDR3 DNA is TGTGCCAGCTCACCAAGTTCCTTGGACAATCAGCCCCAGCATTTT. It specifies CASSPSSLDNQPQHF. This chain uses TRBV18 with TRBJ1-5; no firm D call. The germline gives CDR1 KGHSH, CDR2 LQKENI. The V and J ends lost 2 bases and 3 bases respectively, with 11 bases between them. This CDR3 has 15 amino acids.

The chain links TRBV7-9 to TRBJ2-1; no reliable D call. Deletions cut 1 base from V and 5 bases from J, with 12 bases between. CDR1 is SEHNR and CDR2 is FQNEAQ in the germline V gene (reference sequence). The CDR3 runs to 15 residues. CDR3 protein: CASSLVVGWDNEQFF. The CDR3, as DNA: TGTGCCAGCAGCTTAGTGGTGGGTTGGGACAATGAGCAGTTCTTC.

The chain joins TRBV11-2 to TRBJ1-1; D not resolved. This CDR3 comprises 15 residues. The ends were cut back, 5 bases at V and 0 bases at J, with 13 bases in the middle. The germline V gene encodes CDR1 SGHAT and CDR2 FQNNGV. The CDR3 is CASSAQRPMNTEAFF. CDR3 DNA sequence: TGTGCCAGCAGCGCACAGAGGCCCATGAACACTGAAGCTTTCTTT.

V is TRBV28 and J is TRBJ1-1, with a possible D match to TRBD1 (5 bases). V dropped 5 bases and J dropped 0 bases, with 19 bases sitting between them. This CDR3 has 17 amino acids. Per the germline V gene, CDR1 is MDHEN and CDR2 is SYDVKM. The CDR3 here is CASSIGDPPRVNTEAFF. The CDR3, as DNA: TGTGCCAGCAGTATAGGGGATCCCCCCCGGGTGAACACTGAAGCTTTCTTT.

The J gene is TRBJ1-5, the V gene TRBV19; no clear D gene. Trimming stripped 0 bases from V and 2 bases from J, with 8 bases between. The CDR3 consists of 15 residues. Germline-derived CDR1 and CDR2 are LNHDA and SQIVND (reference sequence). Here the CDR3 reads CASSIEGPGNQPQHF. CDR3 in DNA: TGTGCCAGTAGTATAGAAGGGCCGGGCAATCAGCCCCAGCATTTT. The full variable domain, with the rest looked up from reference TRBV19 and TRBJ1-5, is DGGITQSPKYLFRKEGQNVTLSCEQNLNHDAMYWYRQDPGQGLRLIYYSQIVNDFQKGDIAEGYSVSREKKESFPLTVTSAQKNPTAFYLCASSIEGPGNQPQHFGDGTRLSIL.

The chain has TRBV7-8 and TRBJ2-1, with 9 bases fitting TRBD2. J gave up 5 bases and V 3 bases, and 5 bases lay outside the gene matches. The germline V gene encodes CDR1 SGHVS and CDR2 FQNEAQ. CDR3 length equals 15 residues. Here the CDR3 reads CASSLGRLADNEQFF. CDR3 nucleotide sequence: TGTGCCAGCAGCTTGGGTAGACTAGCGGACAATGAGCAGTTCTTC.

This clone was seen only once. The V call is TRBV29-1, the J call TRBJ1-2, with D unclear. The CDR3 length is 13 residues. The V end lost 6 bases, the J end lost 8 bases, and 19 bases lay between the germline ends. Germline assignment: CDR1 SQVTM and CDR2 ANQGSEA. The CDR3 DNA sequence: TGCAGCGTCGCCGAAACGAGGGTTTCCGGCTACACCTTC. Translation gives CSVAETRVSGYTF.

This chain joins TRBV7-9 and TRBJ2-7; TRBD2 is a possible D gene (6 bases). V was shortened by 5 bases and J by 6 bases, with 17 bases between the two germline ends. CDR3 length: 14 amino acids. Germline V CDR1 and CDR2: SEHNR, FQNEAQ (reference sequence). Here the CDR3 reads CASSRSSAGIEQYF. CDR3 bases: TGTGCCAGCAGCAGATCTAGCGCGGGAATCGAGCAGTACTTC.

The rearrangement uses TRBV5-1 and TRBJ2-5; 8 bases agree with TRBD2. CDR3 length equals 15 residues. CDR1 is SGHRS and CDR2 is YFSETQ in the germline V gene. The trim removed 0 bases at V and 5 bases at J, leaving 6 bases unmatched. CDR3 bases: TGCGCCAGCAGCTTGGCCCCGGGGGGGCCGGAGACCCAGTACTTC. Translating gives CASSLAPGGPETQYF. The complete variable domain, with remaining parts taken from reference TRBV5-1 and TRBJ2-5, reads KAGVTQTPRYLIKTRGQQVTLSCSPISGHRSVSWYQQTPGQGLQFLFEYFSETQRNKGNFPGRFSGRQFSNSRSEMNVSTLELGDSALYLCASSLAPGGPETQYFGPGTRLLVL.

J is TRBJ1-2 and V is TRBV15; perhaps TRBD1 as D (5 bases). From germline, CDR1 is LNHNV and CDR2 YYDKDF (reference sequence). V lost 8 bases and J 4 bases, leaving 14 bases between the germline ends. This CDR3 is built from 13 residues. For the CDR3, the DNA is TGTGCCACCGCCGGAGGTGGGGGCTATGGCTACACCTTC. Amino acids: CATAGGGGYGYTF.